This T cell receptor beta chain originates from a study of beta chain features in type 1 diabetes. General observations from the study: Across patients, naive, central memory and Treg TCRB repertoires exhibited apparently greater similarity than was observed across healthy donors. A moderate, significant TCRB CDR3 shortening appeared in type 1 diabetes across four CD4+ subsets.

The table lists this clone with a few counts. Antigen specificity is unknown. TCRB transcripts that were expressed got sequenced, as all of the isolated RNA had been reverse transcribed. Read counts averaged around 3.5 million for samples of naive, central memory and regulatory T cells. TCRdb's table, derived via immunoSEQ multiplex PCR, lists solely in-frame clones and lacks some. This sample carries 500,000 to 650,000 clones, 9.5% to 15% of them seen once, and the ten largest clones take around 0.12%. The CDR3 runs 12 residues. Trimming removed 3 bases at V and 14 bases at J, with 18 bases between. CDR1 and CDR2 (germline): GTSNPN, SVGIG (reference sequence).

The chain has TRBV30 and TRBJ2-3; D possibly uses TRBD1 or TRBD2 (5 bases each). Specimen: naive CD4+ T cells from blood. The TCR comes from a man aged 25 to 40 with type 1 diabetes. CDR3 sequence (DNA): TGTGCCTGGAGCACCCGGGACGAACGTCTGTATTTT. Protein product: CAWSTRDERLYF.